This passage covers 31 T cell receptor beta chains from one sample sequenced in a study of cytomegalovirus exposure and HLA in healthy donors. TCRdb keeps only in-frame clones here, not all; method: immunoSEQ multiplex PCR. The data hold 150,000 to 200,000 clones, with roughly 84% observed a single time. The source material was PBMCs. These receptors were taken from a man aged 25 to 40 in good health and CMV-seropositive.

This clone appeared a single time. This chain joins TRBV28 and TRBJ1-2; TRBD1 agrees at 8 bases. CDR1 is MDHEN and CDR2 is SYDVKM in the germline V gene. This CDR3 region has 16 residues. V gave up 7 bases and J gave up 0 bases; unmatched junction bases: 10. In DNA form, the CDR3 reads TGTGCCAGCACCCTCCCAGGGGGCGAAGCTAACTATGGCTACACCTTC. It is translated as CASTLPGGEANYGYTF.

This chain uses TRBV19 with TRBJ2-5, with TRBD2 matching over 8 bases. V was clipped by 5 bases and J by 4 bases; unmatched bases: 6. The CDR3 contains 14 residues. Germline assignment: CDR1 LNHDA and CDR2 SQIVND (reference sequence). The CDR3 DNA follows: TGTGCCAGTAGTCCAGGGACTAGAGGAGAGACCCAGTACTTC. Protein: CASSPGTRGETQYF.

The rearrangement links TRBV13 to TRBJ1-1, with 10 bases that match TRBD1. V dropped 3 bases and J dropped 1; count of bases not matched to a gene: 2. This CDR3 contains 15 residues. In germline, CDR1 is PRHDT, CDR2 FYEKMQ (reference sequence). The CDR3 is CASSLGQGKNTEAFF. The CDR3 DNA reads TGTGCCAGCAGCTTGGGACAGGGGAAGAACACTGAAGCTTTCTTT.

The chain combines TRBV18 with TRBJ1-1, with a weak D call TRBD1 (6 bases). V lost 3 bases, J lost 11 bases, and 19 bases lay in between. The length of the CDR3 is 14 residues. CDR1 is KGHSH and CDR2 is LQKENI in the germline V gene. The CDR3: CASSPEGIQGRAFF. The CDR3 coding sequence is TGTGCCAGCTCACCCGAGGGGATACAGGGACGGGCTTTCTTT.

J is TRBJ2-2 and V is TRBV28; TRBD1 matches at 8 bases. V shed 5 bases, J shed 6 bases, and the junction held 20 bases outside the gene matches. This CDR3 region has 19 residues. CDR1 MDHEN and CDR2 SYDVKM come from the germline V gene. The CDR3 nucleotides read TGTGCCAGCAGTCACCCCGGGACAGGTAGTTTTGAGTCGTCCGGGGAGCTGTTTTTT. Translating it yields CASSHPGTGSFESSGELFF.

This chain uses TRBV10-2 with TRBJ2-5, with TRBD2 matching 11 bases. CDR1 and CDR2 from the germline V gene are WSHSY and SAAADI. This CDR3 comprises 15 residues. The J segment lost 5 bases and the V segment lost 7 bases, leaving 9 bases of the junction unmatched. Written as DNA, the CDR3 is TGCGCCAGCATGATCCTTAGCGGGGGGGCCGAGACCCAGTACTTC. Amino acid sequence: CASMILSGGAETQYF.

The chain joins TRBV6-4 to TRBJ2-2; 11 nucleotides line up with TRBD2. Trimming at V came to 6 bases and at J to 3 bases, leaving 9 bases not matched to a gene. This CDR3 region has 17 residues. The germline V gene has CDR1 MRHNA and CDR2 SNTAGT. The CDR3 spells CASRDTSGSGDTGELFF. The DNA of the CDR3 is TGTGCCAGCAGGGATACTAGCGGGAGCGGGGACACCGGGGAGCTGTTTTTT.

This rearrangement joins TRBV6-5 to TRBJ2-7, with 7 bases matching TRBD2. The J segment lost 4 bases and the V segment lost 4 bases, leaving 10 bases of the junction unmatched. CDR3 length: 15 amino acids. Germline V gene sequence: CDR1 MNHEY, CDR2 SVGAGI. As DNA, the CDR3 is TGTGCCAGCAGTTCCCGGGCGGGAGTCCCTTACGAGCAGTACTTC. Translating gives CASSSRAGVPYEQYF.

This clone was counted only a few times. The chain is built from TRBV4-1 and TRBJ2-3; TRBD2 agrees at 8 bases. After removal of 3 bases from V and 5 bases from J, the junction contained 13 bases not matched to a gene. In germline, CDR1 is MGHRA, CDR2 YSYEKL. This CDR3 has 17 amino acids. The CDR3 coding sequence is TGCGCCAGCAGCCAGGTTCTGAGACTAGCGACCGGAGATACGCAGTATTTT. It yields the protein CASSQVLRLATGDTQYF.

This chain joins TRBV7-2 and TRBJ2-5, with D perhaps matching TRBD2 (5 bases). Trimming took off 1 base at V and 5 bases at J, with 14 bases between the two ends. CDR1 and CDR2 from the germline V gene are SGHTA and FQGNSA. The CDR3 loop spans 15 amino acids. The CDR3 DNA reads TGTGCCAGCAGCTTAGTTGTGGGAGCTGGGGAGACCCAGTACTTC. Translated: CASSLVVGAGETQYF.

The chain joins TRBV5-6 to TRBJ2-2; 7 nucleotides match TRBD2. Losses at the gene ends were 0 bases for V and 2 bases for J; bases not matched to a gene: 4. This CDR3 region has 16 residues. Germline lookup yields CDR1 SGHDT and CDR2 YYEEEE. This CDR3 reads CASSLDERENTGELFF. The CDR3 nucleotides read TGTGCCAGCAGCTTGGACGAGCGGGAAAACACCGGGGAGCTGTTTTTT.

The J gene is TRBJ1-2, the V gene TRBV5-1, with 7 positions matching TRBD1. This CDR3 contains 12 residues. Looked up from germline, CDR1 is SGHRS and CDR2 is YFSETQ. Germline trimming cut 0 bases from V and 8 bases from J; bases unmatched to any gene: 1. The CDR3 nucleotides are TGCGCCAGCAGCTTGGGACAGGGAGGCTACACCTTC. Residues: CASSLGQGGYTF.

The CDR3 nucleotides are TGTGCCAGCAGTGCAATGGACTCAGAGCAGTTCTTC. This encodes CASSAMDSEQFF. The chain combines TRBV2 with TRBJ2-1; D is possibly TRBD2 (5 bases). CDR3 length: 12 amino acids. Germline assignment: CDR1 SNHLY and CDR2 FYNNEI. Trimming left V 4 bases short and J 10 bases short, with 11 bases between.

The chain joins TRBV2 to TRBJ1-1; perhaps TRBD1 as D (6 bases). The CDR3 contains 13 residues. Trimming shortened V by 6 bases and J by 1 base, and 9 bases separated the two germline ends. Germline CDR1 reads SNHLY; CDR2 reads FYNNEI. This CDR3 reads CASRIQGNTEAFF. In nucleotides, the CDR3 is TGTGCCAGCAGGATACAGGGGAACACTGAAGCTTTCTTT.

The chain has TRBV2 and TRBJ2-2, with 9 bases aligning to TRBD1. Germline CDR1 reads SNHLY; CDR2 reads FYNNEI. Germline trimming cut 5 bases from V and 6 bases from J; bases unmatched to any gene: 1. The length of the CDR3 is 13 residues. The CDR3: CASSRQGAGELFF. CDR3 DNA: TGTGCCAGCAGTCGACAGGGGGCCGGGGAGCTGTTTTTT.

V usage is TRBV18 and J usage is TRBJ2-1; 14 bases are shared with TRBD2. The V and J ends lost 3 bases and 2 bases, in that order; junction bases with no gene match: 3. CDR3 length: 17 amino acids. Germline assignment: CDR1 KGHSH and CDR2 LQKENI. As DNA, the CDR3 is TGTGCCAGCTCACCGACTAGCGGGGGGGCCGCCTACAATGAGCAGTTCTTC. This encodes CASSPTSGGAAYNEQFF.

This clone appeared a few times. The rearrangement joins TRBV5-1 to TRBJ2-5; D not certain. The CDR3 has 13 amino acids. The V gene lost 0 bases and the J gene lost 7 bases, with 10 bases spanning the gap. Germline CDR1 and CDR2: SGHRS and YFSETQ. CDR3 sequence (DNA): TGCGCCAGCAGCTTGGTCCAGGCTGGGACCCAGTACTTC. Protein: CASSLVQAGTQYF.

This sequence joins TRBV19 and TRBJ2-1; 8 bases line up with TRBD2. The germline gives CDR1 LNHDA, CDR2 SQIVND (reference sequence). This CDR3 is built from 14 residues. Trimming removed 10 bases from V and 9 bases from J; junction bases left unmatched: 14. The CDR3 here is CATRGSSGVGEQFF. The CDR3 region has the DNA TGTGCCACCAGGGGAAGTAGCGGGGTTGGTGAGCAGTTCTTC.

The chain recombines TRBV7-2 with TRBJ2-7, with D possibly TRBD1 on 5 matching bases. Germline V gene sequence: CDR1 SGHTA, CDR2 FQGNSA. The V gene lost 5 bases and the J gene lost 3 bases, with 11 bases spanning the gap. This CDR3 spans 13 amino acids. CDR3 coding DNA: TGTGCCAGCAGCGTTGACAGTAACTACGAGCAGTACTTC. Translating gives CASSVDSNYEQYF.

The V call is TRBV2, the J call TRBJ1-5; 8 bases line up with TRBD1. The V segment lost 5 bases and the J segment 2 bases; nucleotides outside the gene matches: 5. The germline CDR1 and CDR2 sequences are SNHLY and FYNNEI. CDR3 length: 15 residues. CDR3 loop: CASSYRGTGNQPQHF. The CDR3, as DNA: TGTGCCAGCAGTTACAGGGGGACCGGCAATCAGCCCCAGCATTTT. Variable domain in full (rest from reference TRBV2 and TRBJ1-5): EPEVTQTPSHQVTQMGQEVILRCVPISNHLYFYWYRQILGQKVEFLVSFYNNEISEKSEIFDDQFSVERPDGSNFTLKIRSTKLEDSAMYFCASSYRGTGNQPQHFGDGTRLSIL.

The V and J genes are TRBV25-1 and TRBJ1-2; TRBD1 matches 9 bases. Looked up from germline, CDR1 is MGHDK and CDR2 is SYGVNS. Trimming took 4 bases from V and 3 from J; bases not matched to a gene: 6. The CDR3 runs 15 residues. CDR3 coding DNA: TGTGCCAGCAGTGTCGGACAGGGGTTTGACTATGGCTACACCTTC. Protein product: CASSVGQGFDYGYTF.

The chain combines TRBV10-3 with TRBJ2-7; 9 bases are shared with TRBD1. The CDR3 has 15 residues. Germline CDR1 and CDR2: ENHRY and SYGVKD. Trimming took 3 bases from V and 2 from J; bases not matched to a gene: 5. The CDR3 DNA reads as TGTGCCATCAGTGATCGGACAGGGGAAACCTACGAGCAGTACTTC. Amino acids: CAISDRTGETYEQYF.

The rearrangement uses TRBV27 and TRBJ2-1; maybe TRBD1 (6 bases). Germline values: CDR1 MNHEY, CDR2 SMNVEV (reference sequence). This CDR3 has 15 residues. Trimming shortened V by 4 bases and J by 4 bases, and 14 bases separated the two germline ends. CDR3 amino acids: CASSSGTLEYNEQFF. Here the CDR3 DNA reads TGTGCCAGCAGTTCTGGGACACTCGAATACAATGAGCAGTTCTTC.

This chain joins TRBV6-5 and TRBJ1-1; no definite D call. Germline V lookup: CDR1 MNHEY, CDR2 SVGAGI. The ends were cut back, 0 bases at V and 1 base at J, with 9 bases in the middle. The CDR3 is 15 amino acids. The CDR3 is CASSYSRGGNTEAFF. CDR3 DNA sequence: TGTGCCAGCAGTTACTCGCGGGGTGGGAACACTGAAGCTTTCTTT.

This chain joins TRBV18 and TRBJ2-3; 15 nucleotides match TRBD2. The CDR3 is 16 amino acids. CDR1 is KGHSH and CDR2 is LQKENI in the germline V gene. V was clipped by 2 bases and J by 5 bases; unmatched bases: 2. The CDR3 loop is CASSPEGLAGGDTQYF. CDR3 in DNA: TGTGCCAGCTCACCAGAGGGACTAGCGGGAGGAGATACGCAGTATTTT.

The chain combines TRBV5-1 with TRBJ1-5; tentative D call: TRBD1 (5 bases). The CDR3 runs 16 residues. The V and J ends lost 2 bases and 5 bases respectively, with 17 bases between them. Germline V gene sequence: CDR1 SGHRS, CDR2 YFSETQ. The CDR3, as DNA: TGCGCCAGCAGCTTAAGCGGTCAGGGCGGGGATCAGCCCCAGCATTTT. Its translation is CASSLSGQGGDQPQHF. Supplemented by reference TRBV5-1 and TRBJ1-5, the full variable domain reads KAGVTQTPRYLIKTRGQQVTLSCSPISGHRSVSWYQQTPGQGLQFLFEYFSETQRNKGNFPGRFSGRQFSNSRSEMNVSTLELGDSALYLCASSLSGQGGDQPQHFGDGTRLSIL.

The J gene is TRBJ2-3, the V gene TRBV30; 9 bases are a match to TRBD1. CDR1 and CDR2 (germline): GTSNPN, SVGIG (reference sequence). This CDR3 is built from 15 residues. Trimming cost V 0 bases and J 5 bases; bases outside gene matches: 6. The CDR3 loop is CAWSVQGAVIDTQYF. Here the CDR3 DNA reads TGTGCCTGGAGTGTACAGGGGGCGGTTATAGATACGCAGTATTTT. Drawing the rest from reference TRBV30 and TRBJ2-3, the complete variable domain is SQTIHQWPATLVQPVGSPLSLECTVEGTSNPNLYWYRQAAGRGLQLLFYSVGIGQISSEVPQNLSASRPQDRQFILSSKKLLLSDSGFYLCAWSVQGAVIDTQYFGPGTRLTVL.

V is TRBV19 and J is TRBJ2-1; 11 bases fit TRBD2. After removal of 4 bases from V and 1 base from J, the junction contained 3 bases not matched to a gene. CDR1 LNHDA and CDR2 SQIVND come from the germline V gene (reference sequence). This CDR3 is built from 16 residues. In DNA, the CDR3 is TGTGCCAGTAGTACCCTAGCGGGAGGATCCTACAATGAGCAGTTCTTC. Protein product: CASSTLAGGSYNEQFF.

The chain couples TRBV5-8 to TRBJ2-5; no definite D call. Germline V gene sequence: CDR1 SGHTS, CDR2 YDEGEE. Trimming left V 2 bases short and J 0 bases short, with 5 bases between. This CDR3 contains 13 residues. The CDR3 here is CASSFSNQETQYF. CDR3 in DNA: TGTGCCAGCAGCTTTAGCAACCAAGAGACCCAGTACTTC.

The chain is built from TRBV10-3 and TRBJ2-1, with 9 bases lining up with TRBD2. The junction had 9 bases not matched to a gene; V was cut back by 6 bases and J by 3 bases. The germline gives CDR1 ENHRY, CDR2 SYGVKD. This CDR3 comprises 16 residues. This CDR3 is CAIRSSGTTDYNEQFF. For the CDR3, the DNA is TGTGCCATCAGATCTAGCGGGACAACCGACTACAATGAGCAGTTCTTC.

The genes are TRBV5-4 and TRBJ2-1, with TRBD2 matching 11 bases. J was trimmed by 4 bases and V by 5 bases; bases with no gene match: 8. This CDR3 is 16 amino acids long. Germline CDR1 reads SGHNT; CDR2 reads YYREEE (reference sequence). The CDR3 spells CASSSGTSGVYNEQFF. The CDR3 DNA follows: TGTGCCAGCAGTTCCGGGACTAGCGGAGTTTACAATGAGCAGTTCTTC.